Presented here are 20 T cell receptor beta chains from one specimen sequenced in a study of control samples from healthy donors and cancer patients. Generated by immunoSEQ multiplex PCR, the TCRdb table keeps only in-frame clones and is missing some. The table has roughly 100,000 clones, around 90% seen once. The sequencing input was blood. The receptors were gathered from a man in his thirties or forties in good health.

The chain uses TRBV27 and TRBJ1-3; 10 bases align to TRBD1. Germline values: CDR1 MNHEY, CDR2 SMNVEV (reference sequence). Trimming took 5 bases from V and 0 from J; bases not matched to a gene: 4. This CDR3 is built from 16 residues. The chain's CDR3 is CASSGTGALSGNTIYF. CDR3 DNA sequence: TGTGCCAGCAGTGGGACAGGGGCCCTCTCTGGAAACACCATATATTTT.

The CDR3 loop reads CASSTGAPGEQFF. CDR3 DNA sequence: TGTGCCAGTAGTACCGGGGCGCCGGGGGAGCAGTTCTTC. The chain recombines TRBV19 with TRBJ2-1; the D call may be TRBD1 or TRBD2 (5 bases each). CDR1 and CDR2 from the germline V gene are LNHDA and SQIVND (reference sequence). This CDR3 comprises 13 residues. Trimming removed 4 bases from V and 10 bases from J, with 14 bases in between.

The genes are TRBV3-1 (or the pseudogene TRBV3-2) and TRBJ2-7; 8 bases map to TRBD1. This CDR3 contains 15 residues. Germline V gives CDR1 LGHDT, CDR2 YNNKEL (reference sequence). The V gene end was trimmed by 4 bases and the J gene end by 6 bases; junction bases not matched to a gene: 11. Written as DNA, the CDR3 is TGTGCCAGCAGCCGAAGCACAGGGGGAATTCGCGAGCAGTACTTC. Translating it yields CASSRSTGGIREQYF.

This clone has a handful of counts. This rearrangement joins TRBV3-1 (or the pseudogene TRBV3-2) to TRBJ1-1, with D perhaps TRBD1 (6 bases). The length of the CDR3 is 15 residues. V was shortened by 0 bases and J by 8 bases, with 16 bases between the two germline ends. Germline lookup yields CDR1 LGHDT and CDR2 YNNKEL (reference sequence). The CDR3 reads CASSQESGLTGEAFF. The CDR3 bases are TGTGCCAGCAGCCAAGAAAGCGGGTTGACAGGCGAAGCTTTCTTT.

The V call is TRBV29-1, the J call TRBJ2-7; TRBD1 matches at 8 bases. The CDR3 loop spans 14 amino acids. Germline CDR1 reads SQVTM; CDR2 reads ANQGSEA. The V segment lost 3 bases and the J segment 4 bases; nucleotides outside the gene matches: 8. This CDR3 reads CSVESPGGGYEQYF. The CDR3, as DNA: TGCAGCGTTGAGTCTCCAGGGGGCGGGTACGAGCAGTACTTC.

V is TRBV24-1 and J is TRBJ2-5; 10 positions match TRBD2. With 4 bases clipped from V and 3 bases from J, the junction kept 10 bases outside the gene matches. Germline V CDR1 and CDR2: KGHDR, SFDVKD. The CDR3 length is 17 residues. For the CDR3, the DNA is TGTGCCACCAGTGACCCCCAGGGGAGCGGGAGGGAAGAGACCCAGTACTTC. Protein: CATSDPQGSGREETQYF.

This clone was found once. The chain couples TRBV24-1 to TRBJ2-2; D may be TRBD1 (5 bases). This CDR3 contains 14 residues. Germline V gene sequence: CDR1 KGHDR, CDR2 SFDVKD. The V and J ends lost 5 bases and 5 bases respectively, with 11 bases between them. Here the CDR3 DNA reads TGTGCCACCAGTGGAGAAACAGGAACCGGGGAGCTGTTTTTT. Encoded protein: CATSGETGTGELFF.

The rearrangement uses TRBV6-2 or TRBV6-3 and TRBJ2-7; TRBD1 aligns across 10 bases. The CDR3 loop spans 17 amino acids. J lost 2 bases, V lost 2 bases, and 9 bases had no gene match. Germline-derived CDR1 and CDR2 are MNHEY and SVGEGT. Here the CDR3 DNA reads TGTGCCAGCAGTTACGATCGGGACAGGGGAAACACCTACGAGCAGTACTTC. Its protein is CASSYDRDRGNTYEQYF.

This sequence joins TRBV15 and TRBJ2-7; weak D call: TRBD2 (6 bases). The CDR3 sequence is 16 residues long. Trimming removed 1 base at V and 0 bases at J, with 13 bases between. CDR1 and CDR2 (germline): LNHNV, YYDKDF (reference sequence). As DNA, the CDR3 is TGTGCCACCAGCAGAGTAGCGGAACTAACCTCCTACGAGCAGTACTTC. This sequence encodes CATSRVAELTSYEQYF.

The V call is TRBV24-1, the J call TRBJ1-2; D is unresolved. Trimming cost V 6 bases and J 3 bases, with 13 bases left between them. Germline V gene data show CDR1 as KGHDR and CDR2 as SFDVKD. This CDR3 contains 14 residues. The CDR3 nucleotides are TGTGCCACCAGTTCCCCCCCGGCTCACTATGGCTACACCTTC. Translating gives CATSSPPAHYGYTF.

The V and J genes are TRBV2 and TRBJ2-5; D remains unclear. The ends were cut back, 6 bases at V and 5 bases at J, with 19 bases in the middle. Germline V CDR1 and CDR2: SNHLY, FYNNEI. CDR3 length: 15 amino acids. The CDR3: CASRSRARRTETQYF. The CDR3 bases are TGTGCCAGCAGGAGTAGGGCCAGGAGAACGGAGACCCAGTACTTC.

This chain joins TRBV5-4 and TRBJ2-7; the D call may be TRBD1 or TRBD2 (5 bases each). The germline CDR1 and CDR2 sequences are SGHNT and YYREEE (reference sequence). Trimming shortened V by 0 bases and J by 2 bases, and 9 bases separated the two germline ends. The CDR3 contains 14 residues. For the CDR3, the DNA is TGTGCCAGCAGCTTGGGGGGGTCCCCCTACGAGCAGTACTTC. As protein: CASSLGGSPYEQYF.

The chain has TRBV28 and TRBJ1-6; D is undetermined. Germline V lookup: CDR1 MDHEN, CDR2 SYDVKM. The CDR3 runs 18 residues. V was trimmed by 6 bases and J by 7 bases, leaving 25 bases between them. CDR3 nucleotides: TGTGCCAGCAGCCCCATATGGCCGGACCCGAATCGAAATTCACCCCTCCACTTT. It translates to CASSPIWPDPNRNSPLHF.

Details on this clone: The germline gene is not matched at one end of the junction; a read error may be the cause. The rearrangement uses TRBV3-1 (or the pseudogene TRBV3-2) and TRBJ2-1; 8 bases match TRBD2. The CDR3 totals 14 residues. Germline V gene lookup returns CDR1 LGHDT and CDR2 YNNKEL (reference sequence). The CDR3 DNA follows: TGTGCCAGCAGCCAAGCTCGTGGACTAGCCAGGAAGCTCTTC. Translation gives CASSQARGLARKLF.

The CDR3 nucleotides read TGCGCCAGCAGCATTCTGGTTAACACCGGGGAGCTGTTTTTT. It specifies CASSILVNTGELFF. The chain uses TRBV5-1 and TRBJ2-2; no firm D call. V was clipped by 4 bases and J by 2 bases, with 9 bases between them. The germline CDR1 and CDR2 sequences are SGHRS and YFSETQ. The CDR3 has 14 amino acids. Using reference TRBV5-1 and TRBJ2-2 for the parts outside the CDR3, the full variable domain is KAGVTQTPRYLIKTRGQQVTLSCSPISGHRSVSWYQQTPGQGLQFLFEYFSETQRNKGNFPGRFSGRQFSNSRSEMNVSTLELGDSALYLCASSILVNTGELFFGEGSRLTVL.

The chain links TRBV6-1 to TRBJ2-1, with D uncertain. The CDR3 spans 15 residues. V gave up 1 base and J gave up 5 bases, with 12 bases separating them. Germline loops: CDR1 MNHNS, CDR2 SASEGT. This chain's CDR3 is CASSEGELADNEQFF. CDR3 sequence (DNA): TGTGCCAGCAGTGAAGGAGAATTAGCCGACAATGAGCAGTTCTTC.

The genes are TRBV5-1 and TRBJ1-5, with D uncertain. Germline V lookup: CDR1 SGHRS, CDR2 YFSETQ. This CDR3 has 16 amino acids. With 0 bases removed from V and 2 bases from J, the gap between germline ends came to 12 bases. The CDR3 loop is CASSLGTDEGNQPQHF. The CDR3 DNA reads as TGCGCCAGCAGCTTGGGGACGGATGAAGGCAATCAGCCCCAGCATTTT.

This chain links TRBV5-1 with TRBJ2-1, with D tentatively TRBD1 (6 bases). CDR1 is SGHRS and CDR2 is YFSETQ in the germline V gene. V was pared by 4 bases and J by 9 bases, with 17 bases between. The CDR3 loop spans 14 amino acids. The CDR3 region is CASSASDRMGEQFF. For the CDR3, the DNA is TGCGCCAGCAGCGCATCCGACAGGATGGGTGAGCAGTTCTTC.

The rearrangement uses TRBV3-1 (or the pseudogene TRBV3-2) and TRBJ2-1; TRBD2 aligns across 11 bases. There are 16 residues in the CDR3. Germline CDR1 reads LGHDT; CDR2 reads YNNKEL (reference sequence). Trimming removed 4 bases from V and 8 bases from J; junction bases left unmatched: 10. CDR3 sequence: CASSPKTSGSSDEQFF. CDR3 DNA: TGTGCCAGCAGCCCAAAAACTAGCGGGAGTAGCGATGAGCAGTTCTTC.

The chain employs TRBV19 and TRBJ1-5; 7 bases fit TRBD1. In germline, CDR1 is LNHDA, CDR2 SQIVND (reference sequence). The V segment lost 6 bases and the J segment 7 bases; nucleotides outside the gene matches: 9. This CDR3 is 14 amino acids long. The chain's CDR3 is CASSPTGSGQPQHF. The CDR3 DNA reads as TGTGCCAGTAGCCCGACAGGGTCTGGGCAGCCCCAGCATTTT.